This is a list of T cell receptor beta chains from one sample in a study of CD8 T cells in ankylosing spondylitis. TCRdb ran MiXCR on the 5' RACE reads and lists one entry per CDR3 protein. In the table there are some 250,000 distinct CDR3 sequences, about 24% of which are singletons. Sequencing was carried out using blood, either unsorted or a sorted T cell fraction (not recorded which). The receptors were gathered from a male donor with ankylosing spondylitis or in good health (not recorded which). Both conserved end residues are part of each CDR3. Fields, in order: V gene, J gene, clone size, CDR3 length, D gene, CDR3 protein, CDR3 DNA. A D gene is named only where the DNA matches it firmly. Expanded clones get a size class; other rows say once, few or many, or leave the size out.

V: TRBV12-3/TRBV12-4
J: TRBJ2-5
size: .
length: 14
D: TRBD1
CDR3: CASSPSGQQETQYF
DNA: TGTGCCAGCAGTCCCTCGGGACAGCAAGAGACCCAGTACTTC

V: TRBV6-1
J: TRBJ2-3
size: .
length: 13
D: .
CDR3: CASCETWADTQYF
DNA: TGTGCCAGCTGTGAGACATGGGCAGATACGCAGTATTTT

V: TRBV20-1
J: TRBJ2-7
size: .
length: 13
D: .
CDR3: CSARADRDYEQYF
DNA: TGCAGTGCTAGAGCGGACAGAGACTACGAGCAGTACTTC

V: TRBV20-1
J: TRBJ2-3
size: .
length: 13
D: .
CDR3: CSASSSGKDTQYF
DNA: TGCAGTGCTAGTAGCAGTGGAAAAGATACGCAGTATTTT

V: TRBV2
J: TRBJ1-2
size: .
length: 13
D: .
CDR3: CASTRQFNYGYTF
DNA: TGTGCCAGCACGAGACAGTTCAACTATGGCTACACCTTC

V: TRBV29-1
J: TRBJ2-1
size: many
length: 13
D: TRBD1
CDR3: CSAGTDSYNEQFF
DNA: TGCAGCGCCGGGACAGACTCCTACAATGAGCAGTTCTTC

V: TRBV7-9
J: TRBJ1-6
size: many
length: 15
D: .
CDR3: CASSEAGPTAAPLHF
DNA: TGTGCCAGCAGCGAAGCGGGACCCACGGCGGCACCCCTCCACTTT

V: TRBV29-1
J: TRBJ2-3
size: many
length: 14
D: .
CDR3: CSAVDEGERDTQYF
DNA: TGCAGCGCCGTGGACGAGGGGGAGCGAGATACGCAGTATTTT

V: TRBV25-1
J: TRBJ2-4
size: few
length: 15
D: .
CDR3: CASRGLNIHGNIQYF
DNA: TGTGCCAGCAGGGGCCTCAATATTCACGGGAACATTCAGTACTTC

V: TRBV7-9
J: TRBJ1-1
size: many
length: 15
D: .
CDR3: CASIVPGQRNTEAFF
DNA: TGTGCCAGCATCGTTCCGGGACAAAGGAACACTGAAGCTTTCTTT

V: TRBV20-1
J: TRBJ2-7
size: many
length: 12
D: .
CDR3: CSTGGNSYEQYF
DNA: TGCAGTACAGGTGGGAACTCCTACGAGCAGTACTTC

V: TRBV12-3/TRBV12-4
J: TRBJ2-5
size: .
length: 13
D: .
CDR3: CASSFNSRETQYF
DNA: TGTGCCAGCAGTTTTAACAGCCGGGAGACCCAGTACTTC

V: TRBV24-1
J: TRBJ2-1
size: many
length: 15
D: TRBD1
CDR3: CATSGRTGGLNEQFF
DNA: TGTGCCACCAGTGGTAGGACAGGGGGCTTGAATGAGCAGTTCTTC

V: TRBV7-2
J: TRBJ2-3
size: .
length: 14
D: .
CDR3: CASSLRRVTDTQYF
DNA: TGTGCCAGCAGCTTACGGCGAGTAACAGATACGCAGTATTTT

V: TRBV12-3/TRBV12-4
J: TRBJ1-6
size: .
length: 13
D: TRBD1
CDR3: CASTLTGGSPLHF
DNA: TGTGCCAGCACCCTGACAGGGGGATCACCCCTCCACTTT

V: TRBV29-1
J: TRBJ2-3
size: few
length: 13
D: .
CDR3: CSVQGGPVDTQYF
DNA: TGCAGCGTTCAAGGGGGGCCAGTAGATACGCAGTATTTT

V: TRBV20-1
J: TRBJ2-7
size: few
length: 14
D: .
CDR3: CSASMSASPGEQYF
DNA: TGCAGTGCTAGTATGTCGGCGAGTCCGGGAGAGCAGTACTTC

V: TRBV20-1
J: TRBJ2-5
size: .
length: 13
D: .
CDR3: CSAPTPPAETQYF
DNA: TGCAGTGCCCCTACCCCCCCCGCGGAGACCCAGTACTTC

V: TRBV12-3/TRBV12-4
J: TRBJ2-7
size: .
length: 15
D: TRBD2
CDR3: CASSLRLADPYEQYF
DNA: TGTGCCAGCAGTTTGCGCCTAGCGGACCCCTACGAGCAGTACTTC

V: TRBV5-4
J: TRBJ2-5
size: .
length: 16
D: TRBD2
CDR3: CASSHRETSGQETQYF
DNA: TGTGCCAGCAGCCACCGAGAGACTAGCGGCCAAGAGACCCAGTACTTC

V: TRBV7-6
J: TRBJ2-1
size: .
length: 14
D: TRBD2
CDR3: CASSLAGGDREQFF
DNA: TGTGCCAGCAGCCTAGCGGGGGGGGATCGGGAGCAGTTCTTC

V: TRBV29-1
J: TRBJ2-1
size: few
length: 14
D: .
CDR3: CSVLTGGPYNEQFF
DNA: TGCAGCGTCTTGACCGGGGGGCCCTACAATGAGCAGTTCTTC

V: TRBV29-1
J: TRBJ1-1
size: many
length: 13
D: .
CDR3: CSGWGQGNTEAFF
DNA: TGCAGCGGTTGGGGCCAGGGGAACACTGAAGCTTTCTTT

V: TRBV12-3/TRBV12-4
J: TRBJ2-7
size: few
length: 14
D: .
CDR3: CASSRGSFAYEQYF
DNA: TGTGCCAGCAGTAGGGGTTCTTTTGCCTACGAGCAGTACTTC

V: TRBV29-1
J: TRBJ2-1
size: few
length: 14
D: TRBD1
CDR3: CSVLRGTGGSEQFF
DNA: TGCAGCGTACTGCGAGGGACAGGGGGCAGTGAGCAGTTCTTC

V: TRBV20-1
J: TRBJ2-1
size: .
length: 14
D: TRBD1
CDR3: CSAQQGISYNEQFF
DNA: TGCAGTGCACAACAGGGGATCTCCTACAATGAGCAGTTCTTC

V: TRBV28
J: TRBJ1-5
size: .
length: 14
D: .
CDR3: CASSSGVFGQPQHF
DNA: TGTGCCAGCAGTTCTGGGGTTTTTGGTCAGCCCCAGCATTTT

V: TRBV7-2
J: TRBJ2-1
size: many
length: 12
D: TRBD2
CDR3: CASSFPGTSCIF
DNA: TGTGCCAGCAGCTTTCCCGGGACTAGCTGCATCTTC

V: TRBV20-1
J: TRBJ2-3
size: many
length: 15
D: TRBD2
CDR3: CSASSMAGDTDTQYF
DNA: TGCAGTGCTAGTTCGATGGCGGGGGACACAGATACGCAGTATTTT

V: TRBV2
J: TRBJ2-2
size: .
length: 15
D: .
CDR3: CASMVDRRNTGELFF
DNA: TGTGCCAGCATGGTGGATAGGAGGAACACCGGGGAGCTGTTTTTT

V: TRBV20-1
J: TRBJ1-2
size: few
length: 12
D: .
CDR3: CSASSTNYGYTF
DNA: TGCAGTGCTAGTTCCACGAACTATGGCTACACCTTC

V: TRBV11-3
J: TRBJ2-3
size: .
length: 11
D: .
CDR3: CASTEWDTQYF
DNA: TGTGCCAGCACAGAGTGGGATACGCAGTATTTT

V: TRBV20-1
J: TRBJ2-3
size: few
length: 13
D: TRBD1
CDR3: CSARQGVGDTQYF
DNA: TGCAGTGCCAGACAGGGGGTTGGAGATACGCAGTATTTT

V: TRBV29-1
J: TRBJ2-3
size: few
length: 15
D: TRBD1
CDR3: CSVELGTGVADTQYF
DNA: TGCAGCGTTGAACTAGGGACAGGGGTGGCAGATACGCAGTATTTT

V: TRBV4-2
J: TRBJ1-4
size: .
length: 14
D: TRBD1
CDR3: CASSQGQGYEKLFF
DNA: TGTGCCAGCAGCCAAGGACAGGGGTACGAAAAACTGTTTTTT

V: TRBV20-1
J: TRBJ1-1
size: .
length: 13
D: .
CDR3: CSARQQGNTEAFF
DNA: TGCAGTGCTAGACAACAGGGGAACACTGAAGCTTTCTTT

V: TRBV29-1
J: TRBJ2-7
size: .
length: 16
D: TRBD1
CDR3: CSVEGGGQGRKYEQYF
DNA: TGCAGCGTTGAAGGGGGGGGACAGGGTCGCAAATACGAGCAGTACTTC

V: TRBV6-1
J: TRBJ1-6
size: few
length: 13
D: .
CDR3: CASSQGVNSPLHF
DNA: TGTGCCAGCAGTCAGGGTGTGAATTCACCCCTCCACTTT

V: TRBV7-2
J: TRBJ1-5
size: .
length: 13
D: .
CDR3: CASSWTDNQPQHF
DNA: TGTGCCAGCAGCTGGACAGATAATCAGCCCCAGCATTTT

V: TRBV6-6
J: TRBJ2-7
size: .
length: 12
D: TRBD2
CDR3: CASSEGGTEQYF
DNA: TGTGCCAGCAGTGAGGGAGGGACCGAGCAGTACTTC

V: TRBV12-3/TRBV12-4
J: TRBJ1-3
size: few
length: 15
D: .
CDR3: CASSSPWGSGNTIYF
DNA: TGTGCCAGCAGTTCCCCCTGGGGCTCTGGAAACACCATATATTTT

V: TRBV20-1
J: TRBJ2-7
size: many
length: 11
D: .
CDR3: CSAFSPPEQYF
DNA: TGCAGTGCCTTCAGCCCCCCCGAGCAGTACTTC

V: TRBV12-3/TRBV12-4
J: TRBJ1-1
size: .
length: 12
D: .
CDR3: CASTERLAEAFF
DNA: TGTGCCAGCACCGAGCGTCTGGCTGAAGCTTTCTTT

V: TRBV20-1
J: TRBJ2-3
size: many
length: 16
D: TRBD2
CDR3: CSASTGKAGDTDTQYF
DNA: TGCAGTGCTTCTACTGGTAAAGCGGGGGACACAGATACGCAGTATTTT

V: TRBV20-1
J: TRBJ2-7
size: many
length: 12
D: TRBD2
CDR3: CSASRGVDEQYF
DNA: TGCAGTGCTAGTCGGGGGGTGGACGAGCAGTACTTC

V: TRBV27
J: TRBJ1-2
size: few
length: 14
D: TRBD1
CDR3: CASSLSDRTYGYTF
DNA: TGTGCCAGCAGTTTATCGGACAGGACCTATGGCTACACCTTC

V: TRBV6-4
J: TRBJ1-1
size: few
length: 15
D: .
CDR3: CASSLRDQGNTEAFF
DNA: TGTGCCAGCAGTCTTCGAGACCAGGGGAACACTGAAGCTTTCTTT

V: TRBV20-1
J: TRBJ2-5
size: many
length: 12
D: .
CDR3: CSARGGEGTQYF
DNA: TGCAGTGCTAGAGGGGGGGAAGGGACCCAGTACTTC

V: TRBV6-1
J: TRBJ2-7
size: few
length: 13
D: TRBD1
CDR3: CASSPTTGTEPYF
DNA: TGTGCCAGCAGTCCAACTACCGGGACAGAACCGTACTTC

V: TRBV20-1
J: TRBJ2-1
size: .
length: 15
D: .
CDR3: CSATPNSRGSNEQFF
DNA: TGCAGTGCCACCCCCAATTCACGGGGGAGCAATGAGCAGTTCTTC

V: TRBV10-3
J: TRBJ2-7
size: .
length: 11
D: .
CDR3: CAISDADEQYF
DNA: TGTGCCATCAGCGATGCGGACGAGCAGTACTTC

V: TRBV20-1
J: TRBJ1-5
size: .
length: 15
D: .
CDR3: CSASDPRRGNQPQHF
DNA: TGCAGTGCTAGCGACCCCCGAAGGGGCAATCAGCCCCAGCATTTT

V: TRBV29-1
J: TRBJ1-2
size: few
length: 17
D: TRBD1
CDR3: CSVEGTGAQSALGGYTF
DNA: TGCAGCGTGGAAGGGACAGGGGCGCAATCAGCCCTAGGTGGCTACACCTTC

V: TRBV12-3/TRBV12-4
J: TRBJ1-2
size: .
length: 13
D: .
CDR3: CASSYEGLGGYTF
DNA: TGTGCCAGCAGTTATGAAGGGCTAGGTGGCTACACCTTC

V: TRBV6-1
J: TRBJ2-3
size: many
length: 13
D: TRBD2
CDR3: CASCRGGTDTQYF
DNA: TGTGCCAGCTGTCGGGGGGGCACAGATACGCAGTATTTT

V: TRBV7-2
J: TRBJ2-7
size: .
length: 14
D: TRBD2
CDR3: CASSPLGLAGSSVF
DNA: TGTGCCAGCAGCCCCCTGGGACTAGCGGGGAGCAGTGTGTTC

V: TRBV20-1
J: TRBJ2-7
size: .
length: 13
D: .
CDR3: CSARTALTGEQYF
DNA: TGCAGTGCTAGGACAGCTTTGACGGGCGAGCAGTACTTC